These 29 T cell receptor beta chains share one sample of origin, sequenced in a study of T cell repertoires in cytomegalovirus infection. In TCRdb, the reads were re-called with MiXCR into one record per CDR3 protein. This sample has around 430,000 distinct CDR3 sequences; 42% occur once, and the top ten carry just under 45%. The antigens for these receptors are not known. Source: cultured PBMCs, taken from culture after CMV antigen stimulation. The origin of the receptors is a human donor in good health (CMV status not recorded). Some clones in this sample may be carry-over from other donors' samples.

This chain links TRBV5-6 with TRBJ2-3; 10 bases map to TRBD1. From germline, CDR1 is SGHDT and CDR2 YYEEEE. Trimming at V came to 4 bases and at J to 4 bases, leaving 9 bases not matched to a gene. The CDR3 contains 16 residues. CDR3 region: CASSTGQGGLADTQYF. The DNA of the CDR3 is TGTGCCAGCAGCACCGGACAGGGGGGATTAGCAGATACGCAGTATTTT.

V gene TRBV10-3 combines with J gene TRBJ2-5, with 9 positions matching TRBD1. In germline, CDR1 is ENHRY, CDR2 SYGVKD. Trimming removed 7 bases from V and 7 bases from J; junction bases left unmatched: 22. The CDR3 sequence is 18 residues long. CDR3 coding DNA: TGTGCCATCAACCCGGGACAGGGATCGCCCAGATTCAATGGGACCCAGTACTTC. It encodes CAINPGQGSPRFNGTQYF.

The gene calls are TRBV6-5 and TRBJ1-2, with D possibly being TRBD1 (6 bases). Germline V gene data show CDR1 as MNHEY and CDR2 as SVGAGI. The CDR3 extends over 13 amino acids. The V end was cut by 0 bases, the J end by 7 bases, with 9 bases between. The CDR3 loop reads CASSYSGGLGYTF. CDR3 DNA sequence: TGTGCCAGCAGTTACTCCGGGGGGCTTGGCTACACCTTC.

The chain uses TRBV19 and TRBJ2-3, with D possibly TRBD1 on 5 matching bases. Trimming removed 10 bases from V and 5 bases from J, with 16 bases in between. Germline V lookup: CDR1 LNHDA, CDR2 SQIVND (reference sequence). The length of the CDR3 is 13 residues. This chain's CDR3 is CAKKDRGQDTQYF. As DNA, the CDR3 is TGTGCCAAAAAGGATCGCGGACAAGATACGCAGTATTTT.

The genes are TRBV12-3 or TRBV12-4 and TRBJ2-3; 9 bases agree with TRBD2. The J segment lost 6 bases and the V segment lost 0 bases, leaving 13 bases of the junction unmatched. CDR3 length equals 18 residues. The DNA for the CDR3 is TGTGCCAGCAGTTTAGCCCCGCCCGGGGCGGGAGGGTGGGATACGCAGTATTTT. Its translation is CASSLAPPGAGGWDTQYF.

V gene TRBV7-2 combines with J gene TRBJ2-1; 9 nucleotides line up with TRBD2. Germline CDR1 is SGHTA and CDR2 is FQGNSA. With V trimmed by 5 bases and J by 12 bases, 8 bases remained unmatched. CDR3 length equals 13 residues. The CDR3 DNA follows: TGTGCCAGCAGCCTCGCCGCAGCGGGAGGGCAGTTCTTC. This sequence encodes CASSLAAAGGQFF. Full variable domain (remainder filled in from reference TRBV7-2 and TRBJ2-1): GAGVSQSPSNKVTEKGKDVELRCDPISGHTALYWYRQSLGQGLEFLIYFQGNSAPDKSGLPSDRFSAERTGGSVSTLTIQRTQQEDSAVYLCASSLAAAGGQFFGPGTRLTVL.

CDR3 sequence: CASSEDGLAGETQYF. In nucleotides, the CDR3 is TGTGCCAGCAGTGAAGACGGGCTAGCGGGAGAGACCCAGTACTTC. V gene TRBV2 combines with J gene TRBJ2-5; TRBD2 matches 8 bases. Germline assignment: CDR1 SNHLY and CDR2 FYNNEI. With V trimmed by 1 base and J by 4 bases, 5 bases remained unmatched. This CDR3 is built from 15 residues.

The chain employs TRBV6-6 and TRBJ2-5; 11 bases map to TRBD2. This CDR3 region has 15 residues. Germline V gene sequence: CDR1 MNHNY, CDR2 SVGAGI (reference sequence). V was pared by 5 bases and J by 5 bases, with 7 bases of the junction left unmatched. For the CDR3, the DNA is TGTGCCAGCAGTCACCTAGCGGGGGGTCTGGAGACCCAGTACTTC. Amino acid sequence: CASSHLAGGLETQYF.

The rearrangement links TRBV5-1 to TRBJ2-5, with D perhaps TRBD2 (7 bases). Germline assignment: CDR1 SGHRS and CDR2 YFSETQ. The CDR3 has 15 residues. The V end lost 6 bases, the J end lost 2 bases, and 17 bases lay between the germline ends. This chain's CDR3 is CASTRGGGDQETQYF. CDR3 in DNA: TGCGCCAGCACTCGCGGCGGGGGCGATCAAGAGACCCAGTACTTC. Drawing the rest from reference TRBV5-1 and TRBJ2-5, the complete variable domain is KAGVTQTPRYLIKTRGQQVTLSCSPISGHRSVSWYQQTPGQGLQFLFEYFSETQRNKGNFPGRFSGRQFSNSRSEMNVSTLELGDSALYLCASTRGGGDQETQYFGPGTRLLVL.

This clonotype has just a few counts. The CDR3 coding sequence is TGTGCCATCAGTGAGTCCGGGACAGGTCCATACGAGCAGTACTTC. This sequence encodes CAISESGTGPYEQYF. This chain joins TRBV10-3 and TRBJ2-7; 8 nucleotides align to TRBD1. Germline V lookup: CDR1 ENHRY, CDR2 SYGVKD. V shed 0 bases and J 4 bases; nucleotides not matched to a gene: 5. The CDR3 loop spans 15 amino acids.

V is TRBV5-1 and J is TRBJ1-1; D gene unclear. Germline CDR1 reads SGHRS; CDR2 reads YFSETQ. This CDR3 region has 15 residues. V gave up 5 bases and J gave up 1 base, with 15 bases separating them. CDR3 sequence: CASRPGRARNTEAFF. DNA of the CDR3: TGCGCCAGCAGACCCGGACGGGCGAGGAACACTGAAGCTTTCTTT.

This clonotype came up many times. V is TRBV7-2 and J is TRBJ2-1; 9 bases align to TRBD1. Germline lookup yields CDR1 SGHTA and CDR2 FQGNSA. The J segment lost 7 bases and the V segment lost 1 base, leaving 5 bases of the junction unmatched. The CDR3 contains 15 residues. Written as DNA, the CDR3 is TGTGCCAGCAGCTTAGGTGGGACAGGGTTGAATGAGCAGTTCTTC. This sequence encodes CASSLGGTGLNEQFF.

This CDR3 reads CASSDLAGITDTQYF. The CDR3 nucleotides are TGTGCCAGCAGCGACCTAGCGGGTATCACAGATACGCAGTATTTT. The J gene is TRBJ2-3, the V gene TRBV7-2, with 8 bases matching TRBD2. V gave up 5 bases and J gave up 2 bases; unmatched junction bases: 6. This CDR3 comprises 15 residues. CDR1 SGHTA and CDR2 FQGNSA come from the germline V gene.

V is TRBV27 and J is TRBJ2-1; D is possibly TRBD2 (6 bases). V lost 6 bases, J lost 6 bases, and 18 bases lay in between. The germline V gene encodes CDR1 MNHEY and CDR2 SMNVEV (reference sequence). The CDR3 runs 15 residues. The CDR3 sequence: CASRGGTFGGNEQFF. The CDR3 DNA follows: TGTGCCAGCAGGGGCGGGACCTTCGGGGGCAATGAGCAGTTCTTC.

The chain joins TRBV5-1 to TRBJ1-1, with 8 bases that match TRBD1. Germline CDR1 is SGHRS and CDR2 is YFSETQ. The length of the CDR3 is 17 residues. Unmatched junction bases numbered 15, after V lost 4 bases and J lost 4 bases. The CDR3: CASSHRTGLGLGTEAFF. Here the CDR3 DNA reads TGCGCCAGCAGCCACCGGACAGGGCTGGGGTTGGGCACTGAAGCTTTCTTT. Full variable domain (missing parts from reference TRBV5-1 and TRBJ1-1): KAGVTQTPRYLIKTRGQQVTLSCSPISGHRSVSWYQQTPGQGLQFLFEYFSETQRNKGNFPGRFSGRQFSNSRSEMNVSTLELGDSALYLCASSHRTGLGLGTEAFFGQGTRLTVV.

V usage is TRBV7-8 and J usage is TRBJ1-4, with a weak D call TRBD1 (5 bases). This CDR3 is 15 amino acids long. Per germline, CDR1 SGHVS and CDR2 FQNEAQ. Trimming cost V 1 base and J 4 bases, with 10 bases left between them. The CDR3 sequence is CASSLGQGINEKLFF. The CDR3 nucleotides are TGTGCCAGCAGCTTAGGCCAGGGAATTAATGAAAAACTGTTTTTT.

The chain combines TRBV12-3 or TRBV12-4 with TRBJ2-1; D unresolved. This CDR3 region has 12 residues. Trimming pared 3 bases from V and 7 bases from J, leaving 7 bases between. CDR3 sequence reads: CASSLTANEQFF. CDR3 in DNA: TGTGCCAGCAGTTTGACCGCAAATGAGCAGTTCTTC.

The V and J genes are TRBV5-4 and TRBJ2-1, with D hard to call. Germline-derived CDR1 and CDR2 are SGHNT and YYREEE (reference sequence). The V and J ends lost 5 bases and 0 bases respectively, with 12 bases between them. There are 15 residues in the CDR3. The CDR3: CASRLDQSSYNEQFF. As DNA, the CDR3 is TGTGCCAGCAGACTCGACCAGAGCTCCTACAATGAGCAGTTCTTC.

This chain links TRBV4-3 with TRBJ2-7, with TRBD1 matching over 8 bases. Looked up from germline, CDR1 is LGHNA and CDR2 is YSLEER. The V gene end was trimmed by 3 bases and the J gene end by 2 bases; junction bases not matched to a gene: 6. The CDR3 length is 15 residues. The CDR3 region is CASSQRTGLPYEQYF. As DNA, the CDR3 is TGCGCCAGCAGCCAGCGGACAGGGTTACCCTACGAGCAGTACTTC.

The rearrangement links TRBV12-3 or TRBV12-4 to TRBJ1-1, with a weak D call TRBD1 (5 bases). The germline V and J ends were trimmed by 6 bases and 6 bases, with 11 bases remaining between them. The CDR3 spans 12 residues. The CDR3 protein is CASRQGLAEAFF. In DNA form, the CDR3 reads TGTGCCAGCAGGCAGGGTCTGGCTGAAGCTTTCTTT.

The V call is TRBV6-6, the J call TRBJ1-1; D ambiguous. The CDR3 runs to 17 residues. The germline gives CDR1 MNHNY, CDR2 SVGAGI (reference sequence). The V end was cut by 2 bases, the J end by 0 bases, with 16 bases between. CDR3 in amino acids: CASSYDRATRMNTEAFF. DNA of the CDR3: TGTGCCAGCAGTTACGATCGGGCCACTAGAATGAACACTGAAGCTTTCTTT.

This clonotype came up many times. This rearrangement joins TRBV7-2 to TRBJ2-7; TRBD1 aligns across 10 bases. The CDR3 runs 14 residues. V trimming: 4 bases; J trimming: 5 bases; junction bases outside the gene matches: 5. The germline V gene has CDR1 SGHTA and CDR2 FQGNSA. The CDR3 loop is CASSYRTGGHEQYF. Here the CDR3 DNA reads TGTGCCAGCAGCTACCGGACAGGGGGACACGAGCAGTACTTC.

The DNA of the CDR3 is TGTGCCAGCAGCTTTTATGAACGCAATGAGCAGTTCTTC. Amino acids: CASSFYERNEQFF. The chain joins TRBV5-4 to TRBJ2-1; D ambiguous. The CDR3 sequence is 13 residues long. V lost 2 bases, J lost 6 bases, and 9 bases lay in between. CDR1 SGHNT and CDR2 YYREEE come from the germline V gene (reference sequence).

This clonotype was seen a handful of times. J is TRBJ1-5 and V is TRBV7-2; a possible D gene is TRBD1 (5 bases). V lost 5 bases to trimming and J lost 6 bases, with 14 bases between them. The germline V gene has CDR1 SGHTA and CDR2 FQGNSA. This CDR3 is 14 amino acids long. CDR3 region: CASSPRDPSQPQHF. CDR3 bases: TGTGCCAGCAGCCCGAGGGACCCGAGTCAGCCCCAGCATTTT.

The rearrangement uses TRBV19 and TRBJ1-1; possible D gene TRBD1, 5 bases. The CDR3 contains 11 residues. Germline V gene sequence: CDR1 LNHDA, CDR2 SQIVND (reference sequence). V lost 8 bases, J lost 7 bases, and 11 bases lay in between. The CDR3 nucleotides read TGTGCCAGTCGGGGGGGTAGTGAAGCTTTCTTT. This sequence encodes CASRGGSEAFF.

DNA for the CDR3: TGTGCCAGCAGCCCGGGGGGGCCGGGGAACATTCAGTACTTC. This encodes CASSPGGPGNIQYF. J is TRBJ2-4 and V is TRBV12-3 or TRBV12-4, with TRBD2 identical over 8 bases. CDR3 length equals 14 residues. The junction had 8 bases not matched to a gene; V was cut back by 6 bases and J by 7 bases.

The genes are TRBV5-4 and TRBJ1-2; 9 positions agree with TRBD1. V lost 5 bases and J lost 4; bases outside the gene matches: 9. The length of the CDR3 is 15 residues. CDR1 SGHNT and CDR2 YYREEE come from the germline V gene (reference sequence). The CDR3 DNA is TGTGCCAGCAGATTCGGGACAGGGAACCTCTATGGCTACACCTTC. This codes for CASRFGTGNLYGYTF.

This chain connects TRBV7-2 to TRBJ2-3, with D unclear. The CDR3 extends over 14 amino acids. Trimming pared 4 bases from V and 0 bases from J, leaving 8 bases between. Germline loops: CDR1 SGHTA, CDR2 FQGNSA. The CDR3 protein is CASSSVSSTDTQYF. DNA of the CDR3: TGTGCCAGCAGCTCCGTCTCTAGCACAGATACGCAGTATTTT.

V and J are TRBV7-6 and TRBJ2-7; possible D gene TRBD2, 6 bases. There are 16 residues in the CDR3. The V end lost 1 base, the J end lost 4 bases, and 17 bases lay between the germline ends. CDR1 is SGHVS, CDR2 FNYEAQ, per germline. In DNA form, the CDR3 reads TGTGCCAGCAGCTTAGGGTCTTCCTGGGGAGGTTACGAGCAGTACTTC. Residues: CASSLGSSWGGYEQYF.